These T cell receptor beta chains were read from a single sample in a study of radiation and T cells in renal cell carcinoma. Profiled with immunoSEQ multiplex PCR; TCRdb holds only in-frame clones, not every one. Of around 76,000 clones in the sample, 82% were seen once. Specimen: blood, collected from a patient whose treatment included radiotherapy and nephrectomy. These TCRs come from a man in his sixties with renal cell carcinoma. The CDR3 runs from the conserved cysteine through the conserved F or W.

TRBV7-3,TRBJ2-3,CASSFQSGTDTQYF
TRBV29-1,-,CSVSGTTYEQYF
TRBV28,TRBJ1-2,CVTSLLISNGYTF
TRBV5-1,TRBJ2-5,CASSFRRGYQETQYF
TRBV7-9,TRBJ1-2,CASSPETGDYGYTF
TRBV10-3,TRBJ2-5,CAISEGEETQYF
TRBV27,TRBJ1-1,CASSLVWRTEAFF
TRBV27,TRBJ2-7,CASSLRSGSRYEQYF
TRBV7-2,TRBJ1-5,CASSLMGGYSNQPQHF
TRBV6-5,TRBJ1-2,CASRKDRDYGYTF
TRBV30,TRBJ1-1,CAWTRRNTEAFF
TRBV29-1,TRBJ1-1,CSVGQGPTEAFF
TRBV6-1,TRBJ2-1,CASTRQGLVHEQFF